The 30 T cell receptor beta chains in this list originate from one sample, sequenced in a study of control samples from healthy donors and cancer patients. Clones were read by immunoSEQ multiplex PCR, and TCRdb kept only the in-frame ones, dropping some. The table lists some 140,000 clones, roughly 90% of them singletons. Material: blood. The receptors originated from a man aged 30 to 45 in good health.

This chain joins TRBV28 and TRBJ2-1, with no clear D. Germline V lookup: CDR1 MDHEN, CDR2 SYDVKM. The length of the CDR3 is 15 residues. The V and J ends lost 3 bases and 10 bases respectively, with 19 bases between them. CDR3 region: CASSLRGPRLWEQFF. As DNA, the CDR3 is TGTGCCAGCAGTTTGAGAGGACCCCGGCTATGGGAGCAGTTCTTC.

This clone has a single count. The sample has other DNA sequences that encode this CDR3 too. J is TRBJ1-2 and V is TRBV18, with TRBD1 identical over 7 bases. The CDR3 runs to 16 residues. V was pared by 2 bases and J by 5 bases, with 11 bases of the junction left unmatched. CDR1 and CDR2 (germline): KGHSH, LQKENI. In DNA, the CDR3 is TGTGCCAGCTCACCAGCGGGACAGCAGAATATTTATGGCTACACCTTC. Translation: CASSPAGQQNIYGYTF.

This clone was detected once. The chain combines TRBV28 with TRBJ1-5; possible D gene TRBD1, 5 bases. The germline V gene has CDR1 MDHEN and CDR2 SYDVKM. Trimming removed 6 bases from V and 6 bases from J, with 9 bases in between. This CDR3 is 12 amino acids long. Here the CDR3 reads CASSQGGQPQHF. Written as DNA, the CDR3 is TGTGCCAGCAGCCAGGGCGGTCAGCCCCAGCATTTT. Full variable domain (outside the CDR3, taken from reference TRBV28 and TRBJ1-5): DVKVTQSSRYLVKRTGEKVFLECVQDMDHENMFWYRQDPGLGLRLIYFSYDVKMKEKGDIPEGYSVSREKKERFSLILESASTNQTSMYLCASSQGGQPQHFGDGTRLSIL.

The CDR3 sequence: CASSPSPTGLEQFF. The CDR3 nucleotides are TGCGCCAGCAGCCCGTCCCCTACTGGGCTTGAGCAGTTCTTC. The gene calls are TRBV4-3 and TRBJ2-1; D gene unclear. Trimming removed 4 bases from V and 9 bases from J, with 16 bases in between. The CDR3 is made up of 14 amino acids. CDR1 LGHNA and CDR2 YSLEER come from the germline V gene.

V gene TRBV3-1 (or the pseudogene TRBV3-2) combines with J gene TRBJ2-7; 10 bases agree with TRBD2. The CDR3 length is 15 residues. Per the germline V gene, CDR1 is LGHDT and CDR2 is YNNKEL (reference sequence). Unmatched junction bases numbered 5, after V lost 3 bases and J lost 3 bases. CDR3 nucleotide sequence: TGTGCCAGCAGCCACGGACTAGCGGAGGGCTACGAGCAGTACTTC. It yields the protein CASSHGLAEGYEQYF.

The V and J genes are TRBV10-2 and TRBJ1-3, with no clear D. The CDR3 loop spans 15 amino acids. With 6 bases removed from V and 0 bases from J, the gap between germline ends came to 12 bases. Germline CDR1 is WSHSY and CDR2 is SAAADI. CDR3: CASRGGTASGNTIYF. Written as DNA, the CDR3 is TGCGCCAGCAGGGGAGGAACCGCCTCTGGAAACACCATATATTTT.

This chain joins TRBV19 and TRBJ1-2, with D unresolved. From germline, CDR1 is LNHDA and CDR2 SQIVND (reference sequence). There are 13 residues in the CDR3. With 5 bases removed from V and 8 bases from J, the gap between germline ends came to 15 bases. The CDR3 DNA reads as TGTGCCAGTAGTCCCCCCTTGGGCTCCGGCTACACCTTC. This codes for CASSPPLGSGYTF.

The chain has TRBV5-1 and TRBJ1-2, with D maybe TRBD1 (5 bases). Trimming shortened V by 4 bases and J by 7 bases, and 14 bases separated the two germline ends. Germline CDR1 is SGHRS and CDR2 is YFSETQ. This CDR3 comprises 13 residues. CDR3 amino acids: CASSPGGAAGYTF. CDR3 in DNA: TGCGCCAGCAGCCCGGGCGGGGCCGCTGGCTACACCTTC.

The J gene is TRBJ1-5, the V gene TRBV6-5; no clear D gene. V lost 7 bases and J 2 bases, leaving 9 bases between the germline ends. From germline, CDR1 is MNHEY and CDR2 SVGAGI. The CDR3 has 13 amino acids. CDR3 residues: CASMESGNQPQHF. The CDR3 DNA reads as TGTGCCAGCATGGAAAGCGGCAATCAGCCCCAGCATTTT.

This clone was counted only a few times. This chain uses TRBV9 with TRBJ1-3, with D tentatively TRBD1 (5 bases). The germline V gene encodes CDR1 SGDLS and CDR2 YYNGEE. V was cut by 4 bases and J by 1 base, with 9 bases left in between. This CDR3 spans 14 amino acids. The CDR3, as DNA: TGTGCCAGCAGCCCCGGGGGGTCTGGAAACACCATATATTTT. Residues: CASSPGGSGNTIYF. The whole variable domain, remainder taken from reference TRBV9 and TRBJ1-3, is DSGVTQTPKHLITATGQRVTLRCSPRSGDLSVYWYQQSLDQGLQFLIQYYNGEERAKGNILERFSAQQFPDLHSELNLSSLELGDSALYFCASSPGGSGNTIYFGEGSWLTVV.

The DNA of the CDR3 is TGTGCCAGTAGTATAGGCCTGAACAATGAGCAGTTCTTC. Its translation: CASSIGLNNEQFF. The rearrangement uses TRBV19 and TRBJ2-1; D not certain. The CDR3 is 13 amino acids. With 1 base removed from V and 5 bases from J, the gap between germline ends came to 6 bases. Germline V gives CDR1 LNHDA, CDR2 SQIVND (reference sequence).

The chain recombines TRBV19 with TRBJ1-2; a weak D match, TRBD1 (5 bases). This CDR3 is built from 12 residues. Germline CDR1 reads LNHDA; CDR2 reads SQIVND (reference sequence). Trimming shortened V by 10 bases and J by 2 bases, and 11 bases separated the two germline ends. CDR3: CATTTGNYGYTF. The CDR3 region has the DNA TGTGCCACTACAACAGGAAACTATGGCTACACCTTC.

The chain couples TRBV7-2 to TRBJ1-3, with unresolved D. The V end lost 1 base, the J end lost 0 bases, and 7 bases lay between the germline ends. The CDR3 runs to 15 residues. The germline gives CDR1 SGHTA, CDR2 FQGNSA. This chain's CDR3 is CASSLVLTSGNTIYF. The CDR3 bases are TGTGCCAGCAGCTTAGTCTTGACCTCTGGAAACACCATATATTTT.

In this sample, this clone turned up once. The chain employs TRBV5-4 and TRBJ2-7; D unclear. V gave up 1 base and J gave up 6 bases, with 14 bases separating them. CDR1 and CDR2 (germline): SGHNT, YYREEE (reference sequence). The CDR3 spans 14 residues. Written as DNA, the CDR3 is TGTGCCAGCAGCTTGTTCTTCTCCCTTGGCGAGCAGTACTTC. It encodes CASSLFFSLGEQYF.

This clone showed up just once. The V call is TRBV28, the J call TRBJ2-7; 7 positions match TRBD2. V shed 3 bases, J shed 3 bases, and the junction held 8 bases outside the gene matches. The CDR3 spans 15 residues. From germline, CDR1 is MDHEN and CDR2 SYDVKM. The CDR3 DNA is TGTGCCAGCAGTTTTTGGCAGGCTAGCGGCTACGAGCAGTACTTC. This encodes CASSFWQASGYEQYF.

This rearrangement joins TRBV30 to TRBJ1-5; the match to TRBD1 covers 7 bases. This CDR3 is 13 amino acids long. The germline gives CDR1 GTSNPN, CDR2 SVGIG (reference sequence). J was trimmed by 2 bases and V by 2 bases; bases with no gene match: 0. This chain's CDR3 is CAWSTGGNQPQHF. For the CDR3, the DNA is TGTGCCTGGAGTACAGGGGGCAATCAGCCCCAGCATTTT.

J is TRBJ1-5 and V is TRBV19; 9 bases are shared with TRBD1. Germline CDR1 and CDR2: LNHDA and SQIVND (reference sequence). The CDR3 is 16 amino acids. J lost 5 bases, V lost 5 bases, and 10 bases had no gene match. The CDR3: CASSPKDRGNHQPQHF. For the CDR3, the DNA is TGTGCCAGTAGTCCAAAGGACAGGGGAAATCATCAGCCCCAGCATTTT.

This sequence joins TRBV28 and TRBJ1-2; D unclear. V was cut by 1 base and J by 4 bases, with 13 bases left in between. Germline V gene sequence: CDR1 MDHEN, CDR2 SYDVKM. This CDR3 is 15 amino acids long. Here the CDR3 DNA reads TGTGCCAGCAGTTTATATTATCCGACAAGCTATGGCTACACCTTC. Its protein is CASSLYYPTSYGYTF.

The J gene is TRBJ2-5, the V gene TRBV29-1, with D perhaps TRBD1 or TRBD2 (5 bases each). The CDR3 spans 14 residues. Germline V gene data show CDR1 as SQVTM and CDR2 as ANQGSEA. The V end lost 6 bases, the J end lost 4 bases, and 18 bases lay between the germline ends. CDR3 bases: TGCAGCGTCACTGGGGCCGGGAAACGAGAGACCCAGTACTTC. Translated: CSVTGAGKRETQYF. The complete variable domain, with remaining parts taken from reference TRBV29-1 and TRBJ2-5, reads SAVISQKPSRDICQRGTSLTIQCQVDSQVTMMFWYRQQPGQSLTLIATANQGSEATYESGFVIDKFPISRPNLTFSTLTVSNMSPEDSSIYLCSVTGAGKRETQYFGPGTRLLVL.

This clone appeared a single time. The rearrangement joins TRBV2 to TRBJ2-1, with a weak D call TRBD1 (6 bases). The CDR3 spans 15 residues. The ends were cut back, 1 base at V and 6 bases at J, with 13 bases in the middle. The germline gives CDR1 SNHLY, CDR2 FYNNEI. Here the CDR3 reads CASSEVGRGGNEQFF. As DNA, the CDR3 is TGTGCCAGCAGTGAAGTGGGCAGGGGTGGCAATGAGCAGTTCTTC.

The chain employs TRBV19 and TRBJ2-6, with a weak D call TRBD1 (7 bases). The CDR3 runs to 18 residues. Germline CDR1 reads LNHDA; CDR2 reads SQIVND (reference sequence). Trimming took off 4 bases at V and 0 bases at J, with 16 bases between the two ends. CDR3: CASSTPGTAGSGANVLTF. As DNA, the CDR3 is TGTGCCAGTAGTACCCCCGGGACAGCGGGCTCTGGGGCCAACGTCCTGACTTTC.

The V and J genes are TRBV28 and TRBJ2-3; 14 bases align to TRBD2. Germline CDR1 is MDHEN and CDR2 is SYDVKM. Trimming removed 5 bases from V and 1 base from J; junction bases left unmatched: 11. This CDR3 region has 19 residues. The CDR3 sequence: CASSTTSGRARARTDTQYF. The CDR3 nucleotides are TGTGCCAGCAGTACGACTAGCGGGAGGGCCCGGGCCCGCACAGATACGCAGTATTTT.

V and J are TRBV28 and TRBJ2-3, with D perhaps TRBD2 (5 bases). From germline, CDR1 is MDHEN and CDR2 SYDVKM. The germline V and J ends were trimmed by 2 bases and 6 bases, with 12 bases remaining between them. CDR3 length equals 14 residues. The CDR3 sequence: CASSLQRESDTQYF. CDR3 bases: TGTGCCAGCAGTTTACAGAGGGAGTCGGATACGCAGTATTTT.

Of note for this clone: One junction end disagrees with the germline gene, perhaps due to a read error. V and J are TRBV6-2 or TRBV6-3 and TRBJ2-7; 7 positions match TRBD2. This CDR3 contains 15 residues. In germline, CDR1 is MNHEY, CDR2 SVGEGT. CDR3: CASSPAGVSSYGQYF. The CDR3 bases are TGTGCCAGCAGCCCGGCGGGAGTGTCCTCCTACGGGCAGTACTTC.

The chain couples TRBV9 to TRBJ2-2; 7 positions match TRBD1. V lost 0 bases and J lost 4; bases outside the gene matches: 6. CDR1 SGDLS and CDR2 YYNGEE come from the germline V gene. This CDR3 comprises 16 residues. The CDR3 protein is CASSVAGGTITGELFF. Written as DNA, the CDR3 is TGTGCCAGCAGCGTAGCAGGGGGTACGATCACCGGGGAGCTGTTTTTT.

The chain joins TRBV20-1 to TRBJ2-7; TRBD2 aligns across 10 bases. Germline loops: CDR1 DFQATT, CDR2 SNEGSKA (reference sequence). The CDR3 extends over 15 amino acids. Germline trimming cut 3 bases from V and 4 bases from J; bases unmatched to any gene: 9. This chain's CDR3 is CSASIRAGGPYEQYF. CDR3 DNA sequence: TGCAGTGCTAGTATTCGAGCGGGAGGGCCTTACGAGCAGTACTTC.

This clone was counted only a few times. This rearrangement joins TRBV15 to TRBJ1-3; D unclear. This CDR3 spans 15 amino acids. Germline V gene data show CDR1 as LNHNV and CDR2 as YYDKDF (reference sequence). V lost 0 bases and J 0 bases, leaving 6 bases between the germline ends. The CDR3 nucleotides read TGTGCCACCAGCAGAGATAAATACTCTGGAAACACCATATATTTT. It encodes CATSRDKYSGNTIYF.

In DNA, the CDR3 is TGTGCCTGGAGTTCCAACGGGGACCTTTACTTC. Protein: CAWSSNGDLYF. The genes are TRBV30 and TRBJ2-4, with D perhaps being TRBD1 or TRBD2 (5 bases each). The CDR3 is 11 residues long. The V end was cut by 2 bases, the J end by 16 bases, with 15 bases between. Per germline, CDR1 GTSNPN and CDR2 SVGIG (reference sequence).

The V call is TRBV12-3 or TRBV12-4, the J call TRBJ2-1; 7 nucleotides match TRBD2. J lost 2 bases, V lost 5 bases, and 0 bases had no gene match. This CDR3 is built from 13 residues. The CDR3 sequence is CASSSGTYNEQFF. CDR3 bases: TGTGCCAGCAGTAGCGGGACCTACAATGAGCAGTTCTTC.

The chain carries TRBV6-1 and TRBJ2-5; 10 nucleotides match TRBD2. This CDR3 comprises 15 residues. Looked up from germline, CDR1 is MNHNS and CDR2 is SASEGT. V shed 8 bases, J shed 5 bases, and the junction held 11 bases outside the gene matches. CDR3 in amino acids: CASRSSGRRGETQYF. The CDR3 DNA reads TGTGCCAGCCGCAGTAGCGGGAGGCGGGGGGAGACCCAGTACTTC.